This T cell receptor (beta chain) was documented in a study of T cells after posttransplantation cyclophosphamide. Study-level points and caveats: Donor CD8+ memory clones often dominated recipient blood repertoires at later times. Skin or GI-infiltrating T cells shared few TRB sequences with blood.

TCRdb's copy holds only in-frame clones and misses some; the assay was immunoSEQ multiplex PCR. This sample has around 14,000 clones; 76% occur once, and the top ten carry approximately 1.2%. CDR3 length: 18 amino acids. V was clipped by 0 bases and J by 2 bases; unmatched bases: 9. Germline assignment: CDR1 LGHNA and CDR2 YSLEER. This related bone marrow graft donor gave peripheral blood on the day of marrow donation. In the case of this clone: As yet, its antigen is unknown.

This TCR was recovered from a man aged 50 to 60. The rearrangement uses TRBV4-3 and TRBJ2-3; 9 bases are shared with TRBD2. Sequenced sample: memory CD4+ T cells sorted from PBMCs. CDR3 region: CASSQELGLAGSTDTQYF. The CDR3 DNA reads TGCGCCAGCAGCCAAGAACTTGGGCTAGCGGGATCCACAGATACGCAGTATTTT.